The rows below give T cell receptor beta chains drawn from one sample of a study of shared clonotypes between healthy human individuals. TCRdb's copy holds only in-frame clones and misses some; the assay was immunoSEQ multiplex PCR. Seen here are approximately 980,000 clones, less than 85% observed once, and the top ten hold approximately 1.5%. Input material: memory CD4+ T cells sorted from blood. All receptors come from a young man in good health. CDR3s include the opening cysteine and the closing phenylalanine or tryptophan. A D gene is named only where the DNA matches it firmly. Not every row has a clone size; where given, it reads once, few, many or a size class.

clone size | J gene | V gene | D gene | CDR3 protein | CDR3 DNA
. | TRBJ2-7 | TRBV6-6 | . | CASSYWDTTYEQYF | TGTGCCAGCAGTTACTGGGACACCACCTACGAGCAGTACTTC
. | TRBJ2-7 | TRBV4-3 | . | CASSPGPVNEQYF | TGCGCCAGCAGCCCGGGGCCAGTTAACGAGCAGTACTTC
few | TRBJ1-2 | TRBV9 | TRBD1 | CASSLGTGGGYTF | TGTGCCAGCAGCCTCGGGACAGGCGGGGGCTACACCTTC
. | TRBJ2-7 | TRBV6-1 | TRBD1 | CASRAGTGTYEQYF | TGTGCCAGCAGAGCCGGGACAGGGACCTACGAGCAGTACTTC
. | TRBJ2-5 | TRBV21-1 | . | CASSKASDPQETQYF | TGTGCCAGCAGCAAAGCGTCAGATCCACAAGAGACCCAGTACTTC
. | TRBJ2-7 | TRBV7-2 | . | CASSLVSGGGFYEQYF | TGTGCCAGCAGCTTAGTAAGTGGCGGAGGTTTCTACGAGCAGTACTTC
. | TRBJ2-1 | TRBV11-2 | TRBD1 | CASSADRVGNEQFF | TGTGCCAGCAGCGCGGACAGGGTTGGCAATGAGCAGTTCTTC
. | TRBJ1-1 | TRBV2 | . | CASSDNPRGSEAFF | TGTGCCAGCAGTGATAACCCCAGGGGTTCCGAAGCTTTCTTT
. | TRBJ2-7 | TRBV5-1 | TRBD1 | CASSSLPPGQGYEQYF | TGCGCCAGCAGCTCATTACCACCGGGACAGGGGTACGAGCAGTACTTC
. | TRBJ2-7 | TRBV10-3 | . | CAISGHKGGQGISEQYF | TGTGCCATCAGTGGACATAAAGGGGGGCAGGGAATCTCCGAGCAGTACTTC
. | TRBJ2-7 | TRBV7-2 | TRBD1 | CASSDRDRAIYEQYF | TGTGCCAGCAGTGACCGGGACAGGGCCATCTACGAGCAGTACTTC
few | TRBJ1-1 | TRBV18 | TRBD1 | CASSPAQQGITEAFF | TGTGCCAGCTCACCGGCTCAACAGGGGATCACTGAAGCTTTCTTT
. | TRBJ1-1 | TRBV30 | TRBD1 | CARGQATKAFF | TGTGCCCGGGGACAGGCGACCAAAGCTTTCTTT
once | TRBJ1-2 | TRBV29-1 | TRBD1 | CSVEDQTGGSYTF | TGCAGCGTTGAAGATCAAACAGGGGGTAGCTACACCTTC
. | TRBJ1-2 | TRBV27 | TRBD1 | CASSFRQGSNYGYTF | TGTGCCAGCAGTTTTCGACAGGGGTCCAACTATGGCTACACCTTC
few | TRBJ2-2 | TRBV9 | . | CASSVQGNTGELFF | TGTGCCAGCAGCGTACAGGGAAACACCGGGGAGCTGTTTTTT
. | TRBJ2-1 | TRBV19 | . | CASSGPRDNEQFF | TGTGCCAGTAGCGGCCCCCGTGACAATGAGCAGTTCTTC
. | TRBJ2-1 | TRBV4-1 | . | CASSQEVGEQFF | TGCGCCAGCAGCCAGGAGGTGGGTGAGCAGTTCTTC
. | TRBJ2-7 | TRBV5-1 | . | CASSSTDSNPYEQYF | TGCGCCAGCAGTTCGACAGATTCGAACCCATACGAGCAGTACTTC
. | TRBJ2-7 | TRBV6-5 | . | CASTRDSEQYF | TGTGCCAGCACTCGGGACTCCGAGCAGTACTTC
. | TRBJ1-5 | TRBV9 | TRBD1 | CASSSGQGVGQPQHF | TGTGCCAGCAGCTCGGGACAGGGGGTGGGTCAGCCCCAGCATTTT
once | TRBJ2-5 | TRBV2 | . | CASNRETQYF | TGTGCCAGCAATAGAGAGACCCAGTACTTC
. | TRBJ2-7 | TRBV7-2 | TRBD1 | CASSSGTATWEQYF | TGTGCCAGCAGCTCGGGGACAGCGACCTGGGAGCAGTACTTC
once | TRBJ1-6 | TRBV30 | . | CAWSTEGSPLHF | TGTGCCTGGAGTACCGAGGGTTCACCCCTCCACTTT
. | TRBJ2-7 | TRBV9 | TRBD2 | CASSVETGTRPYEQYF | TGTGCCAGCAGCGTAGAGACCGGGACTAGACCCTACGAGCAGTACTTC
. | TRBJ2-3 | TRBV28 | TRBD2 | CASSLGLAERRTDTQYF | TGTGCCAGCAGTTTGGGACTAGCGGAACGTCGCACAGATACGCAGTATTTT
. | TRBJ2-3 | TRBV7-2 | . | CASSLRRVTDTQYF | TGTGCCAGCAGCTTGAGGCGGGTCACAGATACGCAGTATTTT
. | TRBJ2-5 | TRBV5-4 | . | CASRYSGAETQYF | TGTGCCAGCCGCTATTCGGGTGCAGAGACCCAGTACTTC
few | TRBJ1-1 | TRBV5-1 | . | CASSSTTTMNTEAFF | TGCGCCAGCAGCTCTACGACAACAATGAACACTGAAGCTTTCTTT
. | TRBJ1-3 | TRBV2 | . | CASMGQLSGNTIYF | TGTGCCAGCATGGGCCAGCTCTCTGGAAACACCATATATTTT
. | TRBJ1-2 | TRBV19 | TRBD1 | CASSQQGGGGYTF | TGTGCCAGTAGCCAACAGGGGGGAGGCGGCTACACCTTC
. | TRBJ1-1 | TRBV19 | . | CASTRFGGSNTEAFF | TGTGCCAGTACCCGATTCGGGGGAAGCAACACTGAAGCTTTCTTT
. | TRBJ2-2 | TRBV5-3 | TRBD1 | CARSLGQGHGELFF | TGTGCCAGAAGCTTGGGACAGGGACACGGGGAGCTGTTTTTT
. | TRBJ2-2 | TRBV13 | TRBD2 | CASSLEGLSGVTGELFF | TGTGCCAGCAGCTTAGAAGGTCTTAGCGGGGTTACCGGGGAGCTGTTTTTT
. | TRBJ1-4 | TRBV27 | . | CASQSTSGGDELFF | TGTGCCAGCCAATCCACGTCCGGGGGGGACGAACTGTTTTTT
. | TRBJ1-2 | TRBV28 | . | CASSDNRVGGYTF | TGTGCCAGCAGTGATAACAGGGTCGGTGGCTACACCTTC